This TCR beta chain stems from a study of blood T cell repertoires in COVID-19. Germline V lookup: CDR1 WSHSY, CDR2 SAAADI. V lost 4 bases and J lost 4; bases outside the gene matches: 20. The length of the CDR3 is 19 residues. Repertoires were generated with immunoSEQ multiplex PCR, while TCRdb's copy carries only in-frame clones and drops some. The data show around 260,000 clones, with about 86% seen just once and over 4% held by the top ten. The receptor comes from a man aged 25-45 years with acute COVID-19. J is TRBJ1-1 and V is TRBV10-2; 8 bases agree with TRBD1. Sequencing was carried out using PBMCs or T cells enriched from blood (not recorded which). The CDR3 DNA follows: TGCGCCAGCAGTGTCGGGGGTAGGCAGGGGGCGCGAGGACGCACTGAAGCTTTCTTT. This translates into CASSVGGRQGARGRTEAFF.